This TCR beta chain emerged from a study of early T cells in non-severe SARS-CoV-2 infection. Study context: Unsorted whole blood bulk RNA was sequenced, with unpaired chains.

Unique molecular identifiers were affixed to single, distinct cDNA molecules. MiXCR, run by TCRdb on the 5' RACE reads, gives a single entry per CDR3 protein. The sample holds approximately 71,000 distinct CDR3 sequences, more than 9% seen once. CDR1 and CDR2 (germline): GTSNPN, SVGIG (reference sequence). The trim removed 0 bases at V and 1 base at J, leaving 6 bases unmatched. This CDR3 has 16 residues. The chain employs TRBV30 and TRBJ2-7; 10 bases fit TRBD1. The specimen sequenced was whole blood. The receptor's source is an adult who was a healthcare worker with PCR-confirmed SARS-CoV-2 infection or an uninfected control (not recorded which). CDR3 in amino acids: CAWSVQGTGASYEQYF. The CDR3 coding sequence is TGTGCCTGGAGTGTACAAGGGACAGGGGCTTCCTACGAGCAGTACTTC.